The 16 T cell receptor beta chains in this list originate from one sample, sequenced in a study of blood T cell repertoires in COVID-19. Data came from immunoSEQ multiplex PCR; TCRdb stores just in-frame clones and leaves some out. This sample yields more than 110,000 clones, of which 79% are seen a single time; approximately 3.6% belongs to the top ten. Sequencing was done on a sample of peripheral blood. The receptor set was obtained from a man between 60 and 75 years old with acute or convalescent COVID-19.

This clone was observed once. The chain has TRBV2 and TRBJ2-7; no clear D. Germline V gene lookup returns CDR1 SNHLY and CDR2 FYNNEI. V dropped 5 bases and J dropped 3 bases, with 8 bases sitting between them. The CDR3 has 12 residues. The CDR3 DNA follows: TGTGCCAGCAGTATGACGGGCTACGAGCAGTACTTC. This gives the protein CASSMTGYEQYF.

This chain joins TRBV27 and TRBJ2-7, with D possibly being TRBD2 (7 bases). The CDR3 is made up of 19 amino acids. The germline V gene has CDR1 MNHEY and CDR2 SMNVEV (reference sequence). V shed 3 bases and J shed 2 bases, with 26 bases lying between them. CDR3 bases: TGTGCCAGCAGTTTGGGGGGCGGGAGCGCCTTTAGGGGGACCTACGAGCAGTACTTC. Its translation is CASSLGGGSAFRGTYEQYF.

V and J are TRBV4-2 and TRBJ2-7; 12 bases agree with TRBD2. The CDR3 has 16 amino acids. V trimming: 4 bases; J trimming: 5 bases; junction bases outside the gene matches: 9. Per the germline V gene, CDR1 is LGHNA and CDR2 is YNFKEQ. CDR3 DNA sequence: TGTGCCAGCAGCCGCGAGCTAGCGGGAGGGCTGGACGAGCAGTACTTC. Its protein is CASSRELAGGLDEQYF.

The chain uses TRBV15 and TRBJ1-2; D may be TRBD1 (5 bases). The CDR3 sequence is 13 residues long. Germline lookup yields CDR1 LNHNV and CDR2 YYDKDF (reference sequence). Trimming took 5 bases from V and 4 from J, leaving 11 bases between them. The CDR3 DNA follows: TGTGCCACCAGCCTCGACAGCCGCTATGGCTACACCTTC. It translates to CATSLDSRYGYTF.

The chain has TRBV28 and TRBJ1-5, with D tentatively TRBD1 (5 bases). Germline CDR1 MDHEN, CDR2 SYDVKM. V lost 3 bases to trimming and J lost 6 bases, with 9 bases between them. The CDR3 has 13 amino acids. Here the CDR3 reads CASSFLGGQPQHF. As DNA, the CDR3 is TGTGCCAGCAGTTTCTTGGGGGGTCAGCCCCAGCATTTT.

This clone was recorded a few times. The genes are TRBV24-1 and TRBJ2-7, with 9 bases aligning to TRBD1. The trim removed 4 bases at V and 8 bases at J, leaving 8 bases unmatched. Germline CDR1 is KGHDR and CDR2 is SFDVKD. This CDR3 is built from 14 residues. CDR3 in amino acids: CATSDSGTGKKQYF. The CDR3 DNA follows: TGTGCCACCAGTGACTCAGGGACAGGGAAGAAGCAGTACTTC.

Only a few counts were recorded for this clone. V gene TRBV5-4 combines with J gene TRBJ2-3; TRBD2 matches 9 bases. With V trimmed by 4 bases and J by 0 bases, 6 bases remained unmatched. The length of the CDR3 is 16 residues. Germline lookup yields CDR1 SGHNT and CDR2 YYREEE (reference sequence). As DNA, the CDR3 is TGTGCCAGCAGCGATCCTAGCGGGGTTAGCACAGATACGCAGTATTTT. Encoded protein: CASSDPSGVSTDTQYF. Combining the CDR3 with reference TRBV5-4 and TRBJ2-3 gives the whole variable domain ETGVTQSPTHLIKTRGQQVTLRCSSQSGHNTVSWYQQALGQGPQFIFQYYREEENGRGNFPPRFSGLQFPNYSSELNVNALELDDSALYLCASSDPSGVSTDTQYFGPGTRLTVL.

The chain is built from TRBV3-1 (or the pseudogene TRBV3-2) and TRBJ1-3; no reliable D call. Deletions cut 0 bases from V and 0 bases from J, with 6 bases between. The CDR3 length is 15 residues. Germline V gives CDR1 LGHDT, CDR2 YNNKEL (reference sequence). CDR3 sequence reads: CASSQDLVSGNTIYF. The CDR3 DNA follows: TGTGCCAGCAGCCAAGATCTAGTCTCTGGAAACACCATATATTTT.

V gene TRBV14 combines with J gene TRBJ1-2; tentative D call: TRBD1 (5 bases). This CDR3 has 13 residues. V was pared by 3 bases and J by 8 bases, with 13 bases between. The germline gives CDR1 SGHDN, CDR2 FVKESK. The DNA of the CDR3 is TGTGCCAGCAGCCAGTCCAGGGTTACGGGCTACACCTTC. Amino acid sequence: CASSQSRVTGYTF. The full variable domain, its missing parts supplied by reference TRBV14 and TRBJ1-2, is EAGVTQFPSHSVIEKGQTVTLRCDPISGHDNLYWYRRVMGKEIKFLLHFVKESKQDESGMPNNRFLAERTGGTYSTLKVQPAELEDSGVYFCASSQSRVTGYTFGSGTRLTVV.

CDR3 residues: CASIKGGQHNQPQHF. The CDR3 nucleotides read TGTGCCAGCATCAAGGGCGGACAACACAATCAGCCCCAGCATTTT. J is TRBJ1-5 and V is TRBV6-6; a weak D match, TRBD1 (5 bases). Trimming took 7 bases from V and 3 from J, leaving 16 bases between them. Germline CDR1 is MNHNY and CDR2 is SVGAGI (reference sequence). The length of the CDR3 is 15 residues.

The chain combines TRBV5-4 with TRBJ2-7; the match to TRBD1 covers 10 bases. The CDR3 consists of 14 residues. After removal of 4 bases from V and 6 bases from J, the junction contained 7 bases not matched to a gene. The germline gives CDR1 SGHNT, CDR2 YYREEE (reference sequence). DNA for the CDR3: TGTGCCAGCAGCCCGGGACAGGGGATTCGCGAGCAGTACTTC. It yields the protein CASSPGQGIREQYF.

The CDR3 spells CASSSKQGPNEKLFF. The CDR3 bases are TGTGCCAGCAGTTCCAAACAGGGGCCTAATGAAAAACTGTTTTTT. V usage is TRBV27 and J usage is TRBJ1-4, with TRBD1 matching over 7 bases. CDR3 length: 15 residues. The germline gives CDR1 MNHEY, CDR2 SMNVEV (reference sequence). V was pared by 4 bases and J by 3 bases, with 5 bases of the junction left unmatched. Looking up the rest from reference TRBV27 and TRBJ1-4 gives the full variable domain: EAQVTQNPRYLITVTGKKLTVTCSQNMNHEYMSWYRQDPGLGLRQIYYSMNVEVTDKGDVPEGYKVSRKEKRNFPLILESPSPNQTSLYFCASSSKQGPNEKLFFGSGTQLSVL.

V gene TRBV6-5 combines with J gene TRBJ2-7, with TRBD1 matching over 11 bases. Germline CDR1 MNHEY, CDR2 SVGAGI. Trimming took 9 bases from V and 6 from J; bases not matched to a gene: 13. The CDR3 consists of 15 residues. CDR3 in amino acids: CASALGQGALSEQYF. The CDR3 nucleotides are TGTGCCAGTGCCCTAGGACAGGGGGCTCTAAGCGAGCAGTACTTC.

This clone has a handful of counts. The chain carries TRBV5-1 and TRBJ2-7, with D perhaps matching TRBD1 (8 bases). Trimming took off 6 bases at V and 0 bases at J, with 19 bases between the two ends. Germline values: CDR1 SGHRS, CDR2 YFSETQ. The length of the CDR3 is 16 residues. CDR3: CASTWEGTGGSYEQYF. In nucleotides, the CDR3 is TGCGCCAGCACTTGGGAGGGGACAGGAGGCTCCTACGAGCAGTACTTC.

The chain employs TRBV11-3 and TRBJ2-1, with 14 positions matching TRBD2. From germline, CDR1 is SGHNT and CDR2 YENEEA. Trimming at V came to 0 bases and at J to 7 bases, leaving 11 bases not matched to a gene. There are 19 residues in the CDR3. The CDR3 here is CASSLEGTSGSPRRNEQFF. DNA for the CDR3: TGTGCCAGCAGCTTAGAAGGGACTAGCGGGAGCCCTCGTAGGAATGAGCAGTTCTTC.

The chain recombines TRBV28 with TRBJ1-1, with D perhaps TRBD1 (5 bases). The CDR3 is 15 residues long. The V end lost 5 bases, the J end lost 1 base, and 14 bases lay between the germline ends. From germline, CDR1 is MDHEN and CDR2 SYDVKM. CDR3 loop: CASSPRVGGNTEAFF. The CDR3 DNA reads TGTGCCAGCAGTCCCCGGGTCGGGGGGAACACTGAAGCTTTCTTT. The full variable domain, rest sourced from reference TRBV28 and TRBJ1-1, is DVKVTQSSRYLVKRTGEKVFLECVQDMDHENMFWYRQDPGLGLRLIYFSYDVKMKEKGDIPEGYSVSREKKERFSLILESASTNQTSMYLCASSPRVGGNTEAFFGQGTRLTVV.